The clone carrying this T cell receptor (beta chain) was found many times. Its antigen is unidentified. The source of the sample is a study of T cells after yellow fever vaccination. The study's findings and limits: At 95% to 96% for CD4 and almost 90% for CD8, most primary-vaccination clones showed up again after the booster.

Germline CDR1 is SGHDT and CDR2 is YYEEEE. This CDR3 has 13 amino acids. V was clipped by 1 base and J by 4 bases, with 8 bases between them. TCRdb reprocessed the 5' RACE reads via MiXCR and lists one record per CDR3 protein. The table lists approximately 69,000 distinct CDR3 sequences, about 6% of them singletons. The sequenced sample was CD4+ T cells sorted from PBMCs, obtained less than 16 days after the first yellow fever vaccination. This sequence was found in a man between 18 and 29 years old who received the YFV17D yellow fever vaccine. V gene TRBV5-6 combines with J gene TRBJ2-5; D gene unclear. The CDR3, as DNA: TGTGCCAGCAGCTTGTGGCTTGGAGAGACCCAGTACTTC. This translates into CASSLWLGETQYF.